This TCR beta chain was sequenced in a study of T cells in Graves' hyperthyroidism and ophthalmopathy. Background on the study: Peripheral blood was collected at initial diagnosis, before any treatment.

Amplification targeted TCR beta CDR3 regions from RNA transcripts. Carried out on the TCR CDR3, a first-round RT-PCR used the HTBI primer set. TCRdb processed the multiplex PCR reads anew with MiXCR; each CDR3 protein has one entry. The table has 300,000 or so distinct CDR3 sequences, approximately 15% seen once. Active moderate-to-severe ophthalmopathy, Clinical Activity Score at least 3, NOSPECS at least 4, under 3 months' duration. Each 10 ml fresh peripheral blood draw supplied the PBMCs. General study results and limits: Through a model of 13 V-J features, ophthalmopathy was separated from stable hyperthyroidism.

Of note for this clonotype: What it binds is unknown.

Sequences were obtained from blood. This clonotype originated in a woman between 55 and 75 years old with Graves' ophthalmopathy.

CDR3 in amino acids: CASSYSSSGIDTQYF. DNA for the CDR3: TGTGCCAGCAGTTACTCCTCTAGCGGGATTGATACGCAGTATTTT. The chain combines TRBV6-6 with TRBJ2-3, with 9 bases aligning to TRBD2. With 0 bases clipped from V and 6 bases from J, the junction kept 4 bases outside the gene matches. The V gene's germline CDR1 is MNHNY and CDR2 SVGAGI (reference sequence). The CDR3 runs 15 residues.